One and the same sample provided the 24 T cell receptor beta chains below, sequenced in a study of T-cell memory formation after mild COVID-19 (dated by TCRdb to the early 2020s). The receptor library was made with 5' RACE. Sequencer: Illumina NovaSeq 6000. TCRdb reprocessing: public reads trimmed at Q25 with fastp, clones called with MiXCR, in-frame beta chains kept. Identical CDR3 protein sequences are pooled into one entry, listed with their most common genes and DNA. The sample yields roughly 610,000 distinct CDR3 sequences; approximately 15% were counted once. The biggest ten clones account for roughly 8% of the sample. Sequenced: PBMCs or a T cell subset sorted from them (not recorded which). These receptor sequences come from an adult woman who had mild COVID-19 (a few samples of this study predate the infection). The sample titles of this study are shuffled in the database, so cell type and time point are left out; the donor was told from shared clones.

V and J are TRBV24-1 and TRBJ2-1, with D perhaps TRBD1 (6 bases). The germline CDR1 and CDR2 sequences are KGHDR and SFDVKD. The CDR3 covers 14 residues. V lost 4 bases, J lost 4 bases, and 10 bases lay in between. CDR3 DNA: TGTGCCACCAGTGAACCCACAGGGTACAATGAGCAGTTCTTC. Residues: CATSEPTGYNEQFF.

The rearrangement links TRBV7-8 to TRBJ2-1; 10 bases fit TRBD2. The CDR3 sequence is 19 residues long. Per the germline V gene, CDR1 is SGHVS and CDR2 is FQNEAQ. Trimming at V came to 5 bases and at J to 0 bases, leaving 13 bases not matched to a gene. CDR3 coding DNA: TGTGCCAGCAGCGCACCACCCCTGGGACTAGCGAGCTCCTACAATGAGCAGTTCTTC. As protein: CASSAPPLGLASSYNEQFF.

This clonotype turned up a few times. The V call is TRBV5-1, the J call TRBJ2-2; 9 bases align to TRBD1. J gave up 3 bases and V 0 bases, and 0 bases lay outside the gene matches. The CDR3 totals 15 residues. Germline-derived CDR1 and CDR2 are SGHRS and YFSETQ. Here the CDR3 reads CASSLGDRDTGELFF. Here the CDR3 DNA reads TGCGCCAGCAGCTTGGGGGACAGGGACACCGGGGAGCTGTTTTTT.

This clonotype has a count of ten or more. The gene calls are TRBV12-3 or TRBV12-4 and TRBJ1-3; D remains unclear. V was shortened by 7 bases and J by 4 bases, with 20 bases between the two germline ends. The CDR3 loop spans 16 amino acids. The CDR3 DNA reads TGTGCCAGCACTACCCTCCAGATATCAGTCGGAAACACCATATATTTT. Its translation: CASTTLQISVGNTIYF.

The rearrangement links TRBV11-2 to TRBJ2-7; 10 bases align to TRBD2. The germline V gene encodes CDR1 SGHAT and CDR2 FQNNGV. The CDR3 runs 14 residues. V was pared by 5 bases and J by 2 bases, with 3 bases of the junction left unmatched. The CDR3 loop is CASSILAGAYEQYF. The CDR3, as DNA: TGTGCCAGCAGCATTCTAGCGGGAGCCTACGAGCAGTACTTC.

The rearrangement links TRBV15 to TRBJ1-1; maybe TRBD1 (5 bases). The CDR3 totals 15 residues. Trimming took 4 bases from V and 6 from J, leaving 18 bases between them. CDR1 is LNHNV, CDR2 YYDKDF, per germline (reference sequence). The CDR3 sequence is CATSTLFEGASEAFF. CDR3 DNA: TGTGCCACCAGCACCCTCTTTGAAGGGGCCTCTGAAGCTTTCTTT.

The chain carries TRBV20-1 and TRBJ1-2; D is unresolved. Per germline, CDR1 DFQATT and CDR2 SNEGSKA (reference sequence). The germline V and J ends were trimmed by 1 base and 3 bases, with 18 bases remaining between them. This CDR3 is 16 amino acids long. The CDR3 nucleotides read TGCAGTGCTAGAGCTCCGGACGGAGGAGTCTACTATGGCTACACCTTC. Translated: CSARAPDGGVYYGYTF.

This sequence joins TRBV6-2 or TRBV6-3 and TRBJ2-2; no clear D. CDR1 and CDR2 from the germline V gene are MNHEY and SVGEGT. V lost 5 bases and J 6 bases, leaving 13 bases between the germline ends. The CDR3 has 14 amino acids. This CDR3 reads CASSQIRGSGELFF. The DNA of the CDR3 is TGTGCCAGCAGTCAGATACGTGGGTCCGGGGAGCTGTTTTTT.

This clonotype was counted a few times. The J gene is TRBJ2-1, the V gene TRBV5-4; TRBD2 might be the D (5 bases). Germline V gene data show CDR1 as SGHNT and CDR2 as YYREEE (reference sequence). The V gene lost 0 bases and the J gene lost 6 bases, with 10 bases spanning the gap. This CDR3 has 14 residues. CDR3 sequence reads: CASSLEGLLNEQFF. As DNA, the CDR3 is TGTGCCAGCAGCTTGGAAGGACTTCTCAATGAGCAGTTCTTC.

This clonotype was counted only a few times. CDR3: CASSPLTGYSIEAFF. The CDR3 DNA reads TGTGCCAGCAGCCCACTGACAGGATACTCTATTGAAGCTTTCTTT. V is TRBV7-4 and J is TRBJ1-1, with D maybe TRBD1 (6 bases). V dropped 5 bases and J dropped 7 bases, with 20 bases sitting between them. CDR1 and CDR2 (germline): SGHVT, SQSDAQ. The CDR3 has 15 amino acids.

This clonotype showed up just a few times. The rearrangement joins TRBV29-1 to TRBJ2-7; D remains ambiguous. The V end was cut by 6 bases, the J end by 9 bases, with 18 bases between. There are 12 residues in the CDR3. CDR1 and CDR2 from the germline V gene are SQVTM and ANQGSEA. The CDR3 spells CSVMAAEHGQYF. Here the CDR3 DNA reads TGCAGCGTAATGGCGGCGGAACACGGGCAGTACTTC.

The rearrangement links TRBV21-1 to TRBJ1-5; the table calls TRBD1, which could not be checked here. TRBV21-1 is an annotated pseudogene. The CDR3 runs to 13 residues. The CDR3 region has the DNA TGTGCCAGCGCCCCCGCCTCTAATCAGCCCCAGCATTTT. Translated, it gives CASAPASNQPQHF.

In this sample, this clonotype turned up a few times. This rearrangement joins TRBV5-1 to TRBJ2-3; D is uncertain. V dropped 0 bases and J dropped 3 bases, with 8 bases sitting between them. There are 14 residues in the CDR3. Germline assignment: CDR1 SGHRS and CDR2 YFSETQ. This CDR3 is CASSLEMGTDTQYF. In DNA form, the CDR3 reads TGCGCCAGCAGCTTGGAGATGGGGACAGATACGCAGTATTTT.

This chain joins TRBV7-3 and TRBJ1-1, with 7 bases fitting TRBD1. Germline assignment: CDR1 SGHTA and CDR2 FQGTGA. The CDR3 sequence is 19 residues long. Trimming at V came to 2 bases and at J to 1 base, leaving 16 bases not matched to a gene. The CDR3 is CASSLYASISGQPNTEAFF. CDR3 DNA: TGTGCCAGCAGCTTATACGCCTCTATCTCGGGACAGCCGAACACTGAAGCTTTCTTT.

In this sample, this clonotype turned up a few times. The CDR3 DNA sequence: TGTGCCAGCAGCCGTACTTCCTACAATGAGCAGTTCTTC. Translating it yields CASSRTSYNEQFF. The chain has TRBV27 and TRBJ2-1; D gene uncertain. Germline V gives CDR1 MNHEY, CDR2 SMNVEV (reference sequence). V was clipped by 6 bases and J by 1 base, with 7 bases between them. The CDR3 extends over 13 amino acids.

V usage is TRBV6-1 and J usage is TRBJ1-5; no firm D call. Germline V gives CDR1 MNHNS, CDR2 SASEGT. The V end lost 5 bases, the J end lost 3 bases, and 11 bases lay between the germline ends. CDR3 size: 14 residues. The CDR3, as DNA: TGTGCCAGCAGTTACGGCCAATCCAATCAGCCCCAGCATTTT. Amino acid sequence: CASSYGQSNQPQHF.

This clonotype has only a few counts. The chain links TRBV9 to TRBJ2-7; no clear D gene. The CDR3 spans 14 residues. V was shortened by 4 bases and J by 1 base, with 12 bases between the two germline ends. Germline V gene sequence: CDR1 SGDLS, CDR2 YYNGEE. The CDR3 here is CASSLSTQSYEQYF. The CDR3 DNA is TGTGCCAGCAGCCTCTCGACACAGTCCTACGAGCAGTACTTC. Supplemented by reference TRBV9 and TRBJ2-7, the full variable domain reads DSGVTQTPKHLITATGQRVTLRCSPRSGDLSVYWYQQSLDQGLQFLIQYYNGEERAKGNILERFSAQQFPDLHSELNLSSLELGDSALYFCASSLSTQSYEQYFGPGTRLTVT.

This clonotype appeared a few times. The rearrangement uses TRBV6-6 and TRBJ2-1; 9 bases are shared with TRBD1. V shed 7 bases and J 9 bases; nucleotides not matched to a gene: 16. The CDR3 length is 16 residues. Germline-derived CDR1 and CDR2 are MNHNY and SVGAGI (reference sequence). The CDR3 DNA sequence: TGTGCCAGCACCCAACCGGGACAGGGCCTTTCGGGTGAGCAGTTCTTC. It yields the protein CASTQPGQGLSGEQFF.

This clonotype was seen at least ten times. The chain joins TRBV7-9 to TRBJ1-2; no clear D gene. Germline V CDR1 and CDR2: SEHNR, FQNEAQ (reference sequence). CDR3 length: 12 residues. V was trimmed by 2 bases and J by 8 bases, leaving 9 bases between them. CDR3 sequence: CASSLSGNGYTF. For the CDR3, the DNA is TGTGCCAGCAGCTTAAGCGGGAACGGCTACACCTTC.

The J gene is TRBJ2-7, the V gene TRBV27; TRBD2 matches 8 bases. The germline gives CDR1 MNHEY, CDR2 SMNVEV (reference sequence). The V and J ends lost 4 bases and 3 bases, in that order; junction bases with no gene match: 5. This CDR3 region has 14 residues. CDR3 region: CASSSAGVGYEQYF. CDR3 DNA sequence: TGTGCCAGCAGTTCAGCGGGAGTGGGCTACGAGCAGTACTTC.

The J gene is TRBJ1-4, the V gene TRBV12-3 or TRBV12-4, with D uncertain. The CDR3 has 15 amino acids. The V gene lost 5 bases and the J gene lost 6 bases, with 16 bases spanning the gap. This chain's CDR3 is CASSRGPLLDEKLFF. Written as DNA, the CDR3 is TGTGCCAGCAGTCGAGGGCCACTCCTTGATGAAAAACTGTTTTTT.

The chain uses TRBV19 and TRBJ2-4; 9 bases match TRBD1. CDR1 and CDR2 from the germline V gene are LNHDA and SQIVND (reference sequence). The ends lost 5 bases at V and 8 bases at J; junction bases unmatched: 10. This CDR3 contains 15 residues. The CDR3 DNA sequence: TGTGCCAGTAGTGGATCCGGGACAGGGAACCACATTCAGTACTTC. Translating it yields CASSGSGTGNHIQYF.

This clonotype was found many times. V and J are TRBV12-3 or TRBV12-4 and TRBJ1-2; no clear D gene. This CDR3 comprises 13 residues. Trimming cost V 5 bases and J 5 bases, with 12 bases left between them. Here the CDR3 DNA reads TGTGCCAGCAGTCGCCAAGAGTCTTATGGCTACACCTTC. Its protein product is CASSRQESYGYTF.

The sample holds many counts of this clonotype. One end of the junction varies from germline; a read error may be responsible. The rearrangement links TRBV5-1 to TRBJ2-5; D assignment may be TRBD1 or TRBD2 (7 bases each). This CDR3 region has 14 residues. Germline CDR1 is SGHRS and CDR2 is YFSETQ. The CDR3 reads CASSITGEGETQYF. CDR3 DNA: TGTGCCAGCAGCATAACAGGGGAGGGAGAGACCCAGTACTTC.